The 2 T cell receptor beta chains below were found in one sample sequenced in a study of cytomegalovirus exposure and HLA in healthy donors. The table came from immunoSEQ multiplex PCR; TCRdb's copy has only in-frame clones and leaves some out. The data hold some 130,000 clones, with almost 85% observed a single time. The sample taken for sequencing was PBMCs. The origin of the receptors is a man younger than 45 in good health and CMV-seropositive.

The gene calls are TRBV6-5 and TRBJ1-1; 7 nucleotides line up with TRBD1. V lost 6 bases, J lost 6 bases, and 10 bases stayed unmatched. This CDR3 has 14 amino acids. Per germline, CDR1 MNHEY and CDR2 SVGAGI. CDR3 region: CASSQDRIGPEAFF. In DNA, the CDR3 is TGTGCCAGCAGCCAGGACAGGATCGGGCCTGAAGCTTTCTTT.

This chain connects TRBV5-4 to TRBJ2-3; D may be TRBD1 (6 bases). The germline V gene encodes CDR1 SGHNT and CDR2 YYREEE (reference sequence). CDR3 length equals 16 residues. The V end was cut by 6 bases, the J end by 4 bases, with 21 bases between. In nucleotides, the CDR3 is TGTGCCAGCACCCCCTTTGGACAGTCGGAGGCAGATACGCAGTATTTT. Its protein is CASTPFGQSEADTQYF.